The rows below give T cell receptor beta chains drawn from one sample of a study of lymphopenia after photon versus proton radiotherapy. Only in-frame clones appear in the TCRdb table, and some are missing; sequencing was by immunoSEQ multiplex PCR. The repertoire holds fewer than 20,000 clones, with more than 85% as singletons. Sequences were derived from peripheral blood, sampled from a patient treated with proton-based radiotherapy. The origin of the receptors is a man in his 70s with pancreatic cancer. Both conserved end residues are part of each CDR3. A D gene is named only where the DNA matches it firmly. The listing skips clone size in some rows; elsewhere it reads once, few, many or a size class.

size | J | D | V | DNA | CDR3
. | TRBJ1-2 | . | TRBV19 | TGTGCCAGTAGCGTCCAACACGGATCATCGTTAAGCGGCTACACCTTC | CASSVQHGSSLSGYTF
. | TRBJ2-7 | TRBD2 | TRBV7-9 | TGTGCCAGCAGCCAGACTAGCGGGAGGGCATGGTACGAGCAGTACTTC | CASSQTSGRAWYEQYF
. | TRBJ1-5 | . | TRBV30 | TGTGCCTGGACTCAGGGACGAAATCAGCCCCAGCATTTT | CAWTQGRNQPQHF
few | TRBJ1-6 | . | TRBV18 | TGTGCCAGCTCACCAGAGACCGCAAATTCACCCCTCCACTTT | CASSPETANSPLHF
few | TRBJ2-1 | . | TRBV4-2 | TGTGCCAGCAGCCAAGGAGCAACGGGGATCTCCTACAATGAGCAGTTCTTC | CASSQGATGISYNEQFF
. | TRBJ1-2 | . | TRBV7-8 | TGTGCCAGCAGCTTTGACAATAACTATGGCTACACCTTC | CASSFDNNYGYTF
once | TRBJ1-3 | TRBD1 | TRBV30 | TGTGCCTGGACAACAGGGGGCTCTGGAAACACCATATATTTT | CAWTTGGSGNTIYF
once | TRBJ1-1 | . | TRBV5-1 | TGCGCCAGCAGCTACAGTGGTCAGGCGGAGACTGAAGCTTTCTTT | CASSYSGQAETEAFF
. | TRBJ1-1 | . | TRBV9 | TGTGCCAGCAGCGTAGGAGTTGGCAAGAACACTGAAGCTTTCTTT | CASSVGVGKNTEAFF
. | TRBJ1-1 | TRBD1 | TRBV6-6 | TGTGCCAGCAACATACAGGGGAGCACTGAAGCTTTCTTT | CASNIQGSTEAFF
. | TRBJ1-1 | . | TRBV4-1 | TGCGCCAGCAGCCAAGATGATTTCATGAACACTGAAGCTTTCTTT | CASSQDDFMNTEAFF
. | TRBJ2-3 | TRBD2 | TRBV25-1 | TGTGCCAGCAGTAAATTAGCGGGGGGGCCAGATACGCAGTATTTT | CASSKLAGGPDTQYF
few | TRBJ1-6 | . | TRBV30 | TGTGCCTGGAGAAGATTGGCCTATAATTCACCCCTCCACTTT | CAWRRLAYNSPLHF
. | TRBJ2-3 | TRBD2 | TRBV11-3 | TGTGCCAGCAGCTTAGATTTGGCGGGGGACACAGATACGCAGTATTTT | CASSLDLAGDTDTQYF
. | TRBJ1-2 | . | TRBV5-1 | TGCGCCAGCAGCTTGGAGGATCCCTCTAACTATGGCTACACCTTC | CASSLEDPSNYGYTF
. | TRBJ1-5 | . | TRBV2 | TGTGCCAGCAGCCAGTATAGCAATCAGCCCCAGCATTTT | CASSQYSNQPQHF
. | TRBJ2-7 | . | TRBV7-8 | TGTGCCAGCAGCTTGGCGGGCCTCTCCTACGAGCAGTACTTC | CASSLAGLSYEQYF